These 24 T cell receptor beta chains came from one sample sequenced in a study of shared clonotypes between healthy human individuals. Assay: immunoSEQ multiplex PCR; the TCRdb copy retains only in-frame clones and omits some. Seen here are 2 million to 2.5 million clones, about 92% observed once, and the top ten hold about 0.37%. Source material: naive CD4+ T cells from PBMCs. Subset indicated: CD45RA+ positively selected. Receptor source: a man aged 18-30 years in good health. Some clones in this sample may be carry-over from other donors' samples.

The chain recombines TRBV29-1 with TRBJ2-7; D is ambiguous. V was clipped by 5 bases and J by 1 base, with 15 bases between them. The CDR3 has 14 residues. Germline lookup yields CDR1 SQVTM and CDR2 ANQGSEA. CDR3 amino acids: CSVIPEKNSYEQYF. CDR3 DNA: TGCAGCGTTATTCCAGAGAAAAATTCCTACGAGCAGTACTTC.

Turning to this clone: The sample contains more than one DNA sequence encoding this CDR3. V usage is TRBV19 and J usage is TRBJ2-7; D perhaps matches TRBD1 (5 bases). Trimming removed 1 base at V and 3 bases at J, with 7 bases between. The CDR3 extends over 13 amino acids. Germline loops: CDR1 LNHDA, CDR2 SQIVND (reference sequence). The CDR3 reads CASSIGQLYEQYF. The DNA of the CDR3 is TGTGCCAGTAGTATAGGACAGCTCTACGAGCAGTACTTC.

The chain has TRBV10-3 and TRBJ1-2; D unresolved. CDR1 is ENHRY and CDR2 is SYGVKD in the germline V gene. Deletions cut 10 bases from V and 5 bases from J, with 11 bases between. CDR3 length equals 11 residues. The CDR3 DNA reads TGTGCCACCACCAACAGTTATGGCTACACCTTC. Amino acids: CATTNSYGYTF.

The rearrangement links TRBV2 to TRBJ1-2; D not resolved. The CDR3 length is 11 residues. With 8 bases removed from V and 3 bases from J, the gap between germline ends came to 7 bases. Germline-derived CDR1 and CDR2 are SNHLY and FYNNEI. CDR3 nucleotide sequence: TGTGCCAGCGGATTTTACTATGGCTACACCTTC. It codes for CASGFYYGYTF.

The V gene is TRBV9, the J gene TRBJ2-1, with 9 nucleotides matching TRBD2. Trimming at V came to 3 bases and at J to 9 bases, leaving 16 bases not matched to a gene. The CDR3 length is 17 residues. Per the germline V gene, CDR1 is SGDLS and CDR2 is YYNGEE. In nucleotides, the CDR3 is TGTGCCAGCAGCGCCTTCGTTGGGTTAGCGGGAGTTGGTGAGCAGTTCTTC. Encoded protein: CASSAFVGLAGVGEQFF.

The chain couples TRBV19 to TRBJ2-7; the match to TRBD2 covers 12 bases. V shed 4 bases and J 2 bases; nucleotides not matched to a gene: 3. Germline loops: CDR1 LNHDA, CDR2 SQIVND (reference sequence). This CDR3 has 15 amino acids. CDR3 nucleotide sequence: TGTGCCAGTAGTACCGGACTAGCGGGGCCCTACGAGCAGTACTTC. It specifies CASSTGLAGPYEQYF.

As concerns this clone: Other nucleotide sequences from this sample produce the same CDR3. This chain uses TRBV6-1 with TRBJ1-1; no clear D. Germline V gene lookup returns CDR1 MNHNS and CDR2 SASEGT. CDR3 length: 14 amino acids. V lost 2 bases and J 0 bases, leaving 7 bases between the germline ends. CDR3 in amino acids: CASSEPGMNTEAFF. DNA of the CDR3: TGTGCCAGCAGTGAACCGGGGATGAACACTGAAGCTTTCTTT.

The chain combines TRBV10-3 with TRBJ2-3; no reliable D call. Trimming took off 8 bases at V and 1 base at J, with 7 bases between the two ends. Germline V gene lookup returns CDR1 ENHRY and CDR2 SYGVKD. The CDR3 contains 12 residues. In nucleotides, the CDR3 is TGTGCCATCGGAAGCCGCACAGATACGCAGTATTTT. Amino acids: CAIGSRTDTQYF.

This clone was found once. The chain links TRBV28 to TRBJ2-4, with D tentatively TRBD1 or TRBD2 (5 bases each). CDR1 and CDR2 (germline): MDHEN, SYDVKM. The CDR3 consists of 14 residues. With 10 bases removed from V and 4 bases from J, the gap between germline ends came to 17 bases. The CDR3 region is CATRIRDVKNIQYF. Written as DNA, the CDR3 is TGTGCCACCCGAATCCGGGACGTTAAAAACATTCAGTACTTC.

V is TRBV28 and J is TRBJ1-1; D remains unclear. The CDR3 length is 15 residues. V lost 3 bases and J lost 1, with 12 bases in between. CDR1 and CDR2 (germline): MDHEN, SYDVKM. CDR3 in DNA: TGTGCCAGCAGTTTTACCCGTCTGGGGAACACTGAAGCTTTCTTT. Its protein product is CASSFTRLGNTEAFF.

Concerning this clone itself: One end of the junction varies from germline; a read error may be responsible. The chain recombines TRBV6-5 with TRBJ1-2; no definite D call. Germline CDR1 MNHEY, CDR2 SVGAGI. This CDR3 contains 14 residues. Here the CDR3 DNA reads TGTGCCAGCAACCCACGCCTGCGATCCTATGGCTACGCCTTC. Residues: CASNPRLRSYGYAF.

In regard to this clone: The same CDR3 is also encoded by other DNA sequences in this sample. For the CDR3, the DNA is TGTGCCAGCAGACGACTGAACACTGAAGCTTTCTTT. Its protein is CASRRLNTEAFF. The gene calls are TRBV6-1 and TRBJ1-1, with unresolved D. CDR3 length: 12 amino acids. Per germline, CDR1 MNHNS and CDR2 SASEGT. V gave up 6 bases and J gave up 0 bases, with 5 bases separating them.

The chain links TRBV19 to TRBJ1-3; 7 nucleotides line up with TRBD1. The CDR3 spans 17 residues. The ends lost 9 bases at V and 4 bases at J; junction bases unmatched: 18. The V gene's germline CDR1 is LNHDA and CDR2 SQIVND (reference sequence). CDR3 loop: CASPTWGRGRNGNTIYF. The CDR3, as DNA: TGTGCCAGCCCAACGTGGGGGAGGGGGCGAAACGGAAACACCATATATTTT.

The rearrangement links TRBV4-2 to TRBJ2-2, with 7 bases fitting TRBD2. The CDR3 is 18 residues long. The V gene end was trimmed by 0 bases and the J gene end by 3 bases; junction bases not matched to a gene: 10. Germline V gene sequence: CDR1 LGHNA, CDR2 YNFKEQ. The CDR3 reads CASSQDLARELDTGELFF. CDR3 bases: TGTGCCAGCAGCCAAGATCTCGCGCGGGAGTTGGACACCGGGGAGCTGTTTTTT.

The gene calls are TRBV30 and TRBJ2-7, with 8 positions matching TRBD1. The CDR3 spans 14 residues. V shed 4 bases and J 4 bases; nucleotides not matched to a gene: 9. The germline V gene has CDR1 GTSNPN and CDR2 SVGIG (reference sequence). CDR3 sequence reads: CAWISHRGNYEQYF. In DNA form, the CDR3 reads TGTGCCTGGATTTCACACAGGGGGAATTACGAGCAGTACTTC.

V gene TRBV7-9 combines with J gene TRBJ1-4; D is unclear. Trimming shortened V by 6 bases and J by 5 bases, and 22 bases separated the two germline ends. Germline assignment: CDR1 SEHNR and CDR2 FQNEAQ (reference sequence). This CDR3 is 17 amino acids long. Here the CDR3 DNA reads TGTGCCAGCAGATCAGGTGCGGGCTCAGGACTCAATGAAAAACTGTTTTTT. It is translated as CASRSGAGSGLNEKLFF.

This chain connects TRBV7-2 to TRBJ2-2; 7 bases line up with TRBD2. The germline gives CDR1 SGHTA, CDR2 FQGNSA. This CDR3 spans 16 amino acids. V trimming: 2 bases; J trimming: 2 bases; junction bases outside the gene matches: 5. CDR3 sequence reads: CASSLQASGNTGELFF. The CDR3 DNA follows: TGTGCCAGCAGCTTACAGGCTAGCGGAAACACCGGGGAGCTGTTTTTT.

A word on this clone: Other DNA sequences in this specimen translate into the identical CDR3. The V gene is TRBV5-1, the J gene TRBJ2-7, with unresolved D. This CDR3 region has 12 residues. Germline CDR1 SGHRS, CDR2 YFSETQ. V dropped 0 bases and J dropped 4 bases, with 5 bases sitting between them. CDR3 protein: CASSLDRYEQYF. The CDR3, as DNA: TGCGCCAGCAGCTTGGACCGGTACGAGCAGTACTTC.

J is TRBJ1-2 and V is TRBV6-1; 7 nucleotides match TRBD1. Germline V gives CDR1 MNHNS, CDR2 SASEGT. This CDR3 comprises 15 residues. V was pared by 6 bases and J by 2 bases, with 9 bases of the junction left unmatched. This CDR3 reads CASSGLPGQNYGYTF. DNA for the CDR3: TGTGCCAGCAGCGGATTACCGGGACAGAACTATGGCTACACCTTC.

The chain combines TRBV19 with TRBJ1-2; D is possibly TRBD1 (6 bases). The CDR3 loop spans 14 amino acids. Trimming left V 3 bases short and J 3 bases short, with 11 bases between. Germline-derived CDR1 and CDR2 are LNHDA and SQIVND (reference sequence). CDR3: CASSIRGPDYGYTF. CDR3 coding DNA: TGTGCCAGTAGTATCCGGGGGCCGGACTATGGCTACACCTTC.

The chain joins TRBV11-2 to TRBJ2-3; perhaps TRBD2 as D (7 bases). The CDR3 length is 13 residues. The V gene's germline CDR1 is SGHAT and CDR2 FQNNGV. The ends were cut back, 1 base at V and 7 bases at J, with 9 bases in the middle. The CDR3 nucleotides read TGTGCCAGCAGCTTAGCGGGGGGCCATACGCAGTATTTT. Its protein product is CASSLAGGHTQYF.

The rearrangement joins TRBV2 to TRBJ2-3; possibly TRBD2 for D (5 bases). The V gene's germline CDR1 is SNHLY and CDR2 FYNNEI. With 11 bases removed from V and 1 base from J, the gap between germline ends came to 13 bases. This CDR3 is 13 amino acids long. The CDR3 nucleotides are TGTGCCGGGAAGAGGCGGGGCACAGATACGCAGTATTTT. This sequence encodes CAGKRRGTDTQYF. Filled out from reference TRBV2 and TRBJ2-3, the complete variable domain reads EPEVTQTPSHQVTQMGQEVILRCVPISNHLYFYWYRQILGQKVEFLVSFYNNEISEKSEIFDDQFSVERPDGSNFTLKIRSTKLEDSAMYFCAGKRRGTDTQYFGPGTRLTVL.

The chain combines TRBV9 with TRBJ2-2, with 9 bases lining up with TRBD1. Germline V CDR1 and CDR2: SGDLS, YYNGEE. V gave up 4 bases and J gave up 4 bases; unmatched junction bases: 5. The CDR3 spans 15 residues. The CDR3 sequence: CASSLGQGGTGELFF. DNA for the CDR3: TGTGCCAGCAGCCTGGGACAGGGAGGCACCGGGGAGCTGTTTTTT.

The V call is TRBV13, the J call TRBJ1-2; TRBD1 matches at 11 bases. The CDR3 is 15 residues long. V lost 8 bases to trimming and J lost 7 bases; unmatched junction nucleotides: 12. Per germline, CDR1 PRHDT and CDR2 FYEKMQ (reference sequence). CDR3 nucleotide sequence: TGTGCCAGCTCCAGTCTTGGACAGGGGGCAGGTGGCTACACCTTC. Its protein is CASSSLGQGAGGYTF.